This T cell receptor (beta chain) was captured by sequencing in a study of blood T cell repertoires in COVID-19. Study context: Italy, Spain and the United States were the sources of the convalescent and acute COVID-19 samples. PBMCs, B-cell-depleted T cells, or T cells provided the cDNA or gDNA that made up the material.

Trimming took 5 bases from V and 6 from J; bases not matched to a gene: 9. CDR1 and CDR2 from the germline V gene are SGHTA and FQGNSA. The CDR3 contains 16 residues. In the study's own analysis: For nucleated cells, counts were estimated from reference gene primer amplification. Measured with immunoSEQ multiplex PCR; TCRdb has only the in-frame clones, and not every one. D and trimming come from the DNA, and the V and J calls and clone size come from that table. Here the sample spans roughly 110,000 clones, 89% being singletons. This TCR derives from a man between 35 and 55 years old with active or convalescent COVID-19. The sequenced material came from peripheral blood. V gene TRBV7-2 combines with J gene TRBJ2-1; TRBD2 agrees at 11 bases. The CDR3 reads CASSLTPLAGVNEQFF. DNA of the CDR3: TGTGCCAGCAGCCTAACCCCACTAGCGGGAGTCAATGAGCAGTTCTTC.